The next 8 T cell receptor beta chains were all read from a single sample in a study of blood T cell repertoires in COVID-19. The repertoire was sequenced with immunoSEQ multiplex PCR; TCRdb's copy has only in-frame clones and lacks some. The sample carries over 200,000 clones, 80% to 85% recorded once. Sequenced sample: peripheral blood. The receptors derive from a human donor in a cohort sampled during active COVID-19.

The J gene is TRBJ2-7, the V gene TRBV7-9; 10 bases agree with TRBD2. V shed 5 bases and J 5 bases; nucleotides not matched to a gene: 12. The CDR3 runs to 16 residues. Germline V CDR1 and CDR2: SEHNR, FQNEAQ (reference sequence). The CDR3 protein is CASSPYTSGIRHEQYF. CDR3 sequence (DNA): TGTGCCAGCAGCCCCTACACTAGCGGGATCCGGCACGAGCAGTACTTC.

The chain combines TRBV5-1 with TRBJ2-7, with 7 bases matching TRBD1. The CDR3 sequence is 15 residues long. V lost 4 bases and J lost 3; bases outside the gene matches: 10. Per the germline V gene, CDR1 is SGHRS and CDR2 is YFSETQ. The CDR3 loop reads CASSPGPGQNYEQYF. CDR3 bases: TGCGCCAGCAGCCCTGGCCCGGGACAGAACTACGAGCAGTACTTC.

This rearrangement joins TRBV19 to TRBJ1-1; the D gene is possibly TRBD1 (5 bases). This CDR3 comprises 14 residues. Germline-derived CDR1 and CDR2 are LNHDA and SQIVND (reference sequence). V lost 5 bases, J lost 8 bases, and 18 bases lay in between. The CDR3 DNA reads as TGTGCCAGTAGTCGGCAGGGTAAATCCTCGGAAGCTTTCTTT. It specifies CASSRQGKSSEAFF.

The chain combines TRBV5-1 with TRBJ2-1; D is perhaps TRBD2 (5 bases). There are 17 residues in the CDR3. Between the trimmed V and J ends, which lost 4 bases and 5 bases, there was a span of 22 bases. Per germline, CDR1 SGHRS and CDR2 YFSETQ. The CDR3 is CASSLRGVGGLNNEQFF. CDR3 bases: TGCGCCAGCAGCCTCCGTGGTGTGGGCGGGCTGAACAATGAGCAGTTCTTC. The full variable domain, rest sourced from reference TRBV5-1 and TRBJ2-1, is KAGVTQTPRYLIKTRGQQVTLSCSPISGHRSVSWYQQTPGQGLQFLFEYFSETQRNKGNFPGRFSGRQFSNSRSEMNVSTLELGDSALYLCASSLRGVGGLNNEQFFGPGTRLTVL.

The genes are TRBV18 and TRBJ2-5; D is possibly TRBD1 (7 bases). The CDR3 is 14 amino acids. Trimming took 2 bases from V and 4 from J, leaving 11 bases between them. From germline, CDR1 is KGHSH and CDR2 LQKENI. CDR3 protein: CASSPGQGGETQYF. The CDR3 bases are TGTGCCAGCTCACCAGGTCAGGGGGGAGAGACCCAGTACTTC.

Here the CDR3 reads CASRGVVIYEQYF. DNA for the CDR3: TGTGCCAGCAGAGGGGTGGTCATCTACGAGCAGTACTTC. The chain is built from TRBV2 and TRBJ2-7, with D possibly matching TRBD1 (5 bases). From germline, CDR1 is SNHLY and CDR2 FYNNEI. CDR3 length: 13 amino acids. Trimming left V 6 bases short and J 3 bases short, with 12 bases between.

This clone has only one observation. The genes are TRBV5-1 and TRBJ2-7; D ambiguous. Trimming took off 2 bases at V and 2 bases at J, with 8 bases between the two ends. Germline V gives CDR1 SGHRS, CDR2 YFSETQ. The CDR3 runs to 13 residues. Here the CDR3 DNA reads TGCGCCAGCAGCTTCAGGATTCCCTACGAGCAGTACTTC. It codes for CASSFRIPYEQYF. The full variable domain, with the rest looked up from reference TRBV5-1 and TRBJ2-7, is KAGVTQTPRYLIKTRGQQVTLSCSPISGHRSVSWYQQTPGQGLQFLFEYFSETQRNKGNFPGRFSGRQFSNSRSEMNVSTLELGDSALYLCASSFRIPYEQYFGPGTRLTVT.

The chain uses TRBV9 and TRBJ2-1; D is possibly TRBD1 (6 bases). The ends were cut back, 3 bases at V and 2 bases at J, with 15 bases in the middle. This CDR3 has 16 amino acids. Germline V gives CDR1 SGDLS, CDR2 YYNGEE. The CDR3 sequence: CASSGRPGHTYNEQFF. The CDR3 region has the DNA TGTGCCAGCAGCGGACGGCCGGGACATACCTACAATGAGCAGTTCTTC.